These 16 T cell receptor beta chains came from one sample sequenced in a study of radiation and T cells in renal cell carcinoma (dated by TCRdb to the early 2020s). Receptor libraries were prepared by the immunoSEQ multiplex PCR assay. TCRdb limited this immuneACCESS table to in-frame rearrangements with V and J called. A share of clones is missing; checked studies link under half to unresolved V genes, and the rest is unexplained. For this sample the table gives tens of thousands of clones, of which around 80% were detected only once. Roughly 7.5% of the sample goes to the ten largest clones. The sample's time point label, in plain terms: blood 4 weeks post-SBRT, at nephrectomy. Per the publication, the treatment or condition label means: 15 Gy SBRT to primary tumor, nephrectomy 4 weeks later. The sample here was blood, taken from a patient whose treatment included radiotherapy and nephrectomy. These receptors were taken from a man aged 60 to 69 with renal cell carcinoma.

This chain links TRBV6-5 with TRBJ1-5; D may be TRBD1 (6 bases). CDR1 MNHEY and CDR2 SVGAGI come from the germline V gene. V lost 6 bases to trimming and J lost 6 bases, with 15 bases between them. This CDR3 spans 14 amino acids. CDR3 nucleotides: TGTGCCAGCAGACCCACAGGGTTTCGTCAGCCCCAGCATTTT. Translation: CASRPTGFRQPQHF.

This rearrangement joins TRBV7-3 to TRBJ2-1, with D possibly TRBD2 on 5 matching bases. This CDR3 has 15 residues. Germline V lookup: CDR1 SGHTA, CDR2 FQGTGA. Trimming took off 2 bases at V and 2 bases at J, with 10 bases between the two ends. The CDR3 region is CASSLQRNPYNEQFF. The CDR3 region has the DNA TGTGCCAGCAGCTTACAGCGGAACCCCTACAATGAGCAGTTCTTC.

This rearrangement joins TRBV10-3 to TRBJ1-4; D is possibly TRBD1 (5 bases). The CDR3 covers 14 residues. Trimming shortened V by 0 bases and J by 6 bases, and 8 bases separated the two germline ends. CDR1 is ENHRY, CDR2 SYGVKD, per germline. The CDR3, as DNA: TGTGCCATCAGTGAGTCTTTGGGGGATGAAAAACTGTTTTTT. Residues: CAISESLGDEKLFF.

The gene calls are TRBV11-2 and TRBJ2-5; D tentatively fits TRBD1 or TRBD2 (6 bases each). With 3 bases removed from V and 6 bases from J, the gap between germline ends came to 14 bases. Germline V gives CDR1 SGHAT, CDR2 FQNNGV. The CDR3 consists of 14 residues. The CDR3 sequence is CASSFSGAEKTQYF. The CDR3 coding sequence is TGTGCCAGCAGCTTTTCGGGGGCGGAAAAGACCCAGTACTTC.

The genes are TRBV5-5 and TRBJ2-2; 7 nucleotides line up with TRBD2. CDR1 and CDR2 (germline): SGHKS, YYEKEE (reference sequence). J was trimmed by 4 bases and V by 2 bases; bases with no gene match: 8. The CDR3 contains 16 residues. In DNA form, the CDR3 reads TGTGCCAGCAGCTTTCTGGGAGGGCCGGGCACCGGGGAGCTGTTTTTT. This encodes CASSFLGGPGTGELFF.

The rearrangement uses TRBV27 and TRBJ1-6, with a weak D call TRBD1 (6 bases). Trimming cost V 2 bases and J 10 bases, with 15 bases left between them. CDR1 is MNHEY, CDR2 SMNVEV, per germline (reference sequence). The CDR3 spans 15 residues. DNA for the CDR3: TGTGCCAGCAGTTTAACCGTGGGGGCGGACTCACCCCTCCACTTT. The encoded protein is CASSLTVGADSPLHF.

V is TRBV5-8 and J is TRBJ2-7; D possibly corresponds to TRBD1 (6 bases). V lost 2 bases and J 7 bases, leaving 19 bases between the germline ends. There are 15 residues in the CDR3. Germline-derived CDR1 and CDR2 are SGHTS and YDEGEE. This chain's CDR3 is CASSFRHGGAREQYV. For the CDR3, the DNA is TGTGCCAGCAGCTTTAGACATGGGGGCGCGCGGGAGCAGTACGTC.

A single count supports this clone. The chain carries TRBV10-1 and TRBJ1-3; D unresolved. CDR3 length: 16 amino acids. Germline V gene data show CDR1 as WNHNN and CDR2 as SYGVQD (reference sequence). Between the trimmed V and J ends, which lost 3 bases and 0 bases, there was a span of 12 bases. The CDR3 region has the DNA TGCGCCAGCAGTGAAGGTGGATCGTTCTCTGGAAACACCATATATTTT. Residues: CASSEGGSFSGNTIYF.

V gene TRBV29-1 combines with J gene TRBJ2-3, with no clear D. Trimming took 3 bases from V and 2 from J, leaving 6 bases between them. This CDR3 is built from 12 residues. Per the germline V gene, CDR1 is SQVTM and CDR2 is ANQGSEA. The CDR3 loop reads CSVDKNTDTQYF. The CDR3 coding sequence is TGCAGCGTTGACAAGAACACAGATACGCAGTATTTT.

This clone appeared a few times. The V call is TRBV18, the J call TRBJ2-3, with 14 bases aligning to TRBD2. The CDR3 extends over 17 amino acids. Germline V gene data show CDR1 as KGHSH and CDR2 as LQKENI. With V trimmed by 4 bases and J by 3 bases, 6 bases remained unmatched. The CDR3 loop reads CASSLLGLAGATDTQYF. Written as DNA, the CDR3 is TGTGCCAGCTCACTTCTGGGACTAGCGGGAGCAACAGATACGCAGTATTTT.

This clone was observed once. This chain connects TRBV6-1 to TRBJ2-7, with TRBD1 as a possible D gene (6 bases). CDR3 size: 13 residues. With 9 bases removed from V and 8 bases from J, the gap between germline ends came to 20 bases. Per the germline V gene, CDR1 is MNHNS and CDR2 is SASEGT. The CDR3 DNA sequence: TGTGCCAGTCGCAGGACAGATGCCTTGAAGCAGTACGTC. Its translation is CASRRTDALKQYV.

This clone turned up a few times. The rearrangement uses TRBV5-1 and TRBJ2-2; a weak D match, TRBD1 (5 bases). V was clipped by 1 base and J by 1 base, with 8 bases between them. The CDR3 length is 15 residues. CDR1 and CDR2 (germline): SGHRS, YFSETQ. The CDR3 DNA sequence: TGCGCCAGCAGCTTGATGGGGCTGAACACCGGGGAGCTGTTTTTT. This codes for CASSLMGLNTGELFF.

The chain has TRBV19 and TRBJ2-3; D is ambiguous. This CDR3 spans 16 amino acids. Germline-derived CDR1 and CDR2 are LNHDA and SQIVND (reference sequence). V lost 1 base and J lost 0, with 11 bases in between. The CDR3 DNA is TGTGCCAGTAGTATAGGTAGCTACGTTAGCACAGATACGCAGTATTTT. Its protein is CASSIGSYVSTDTQYF.

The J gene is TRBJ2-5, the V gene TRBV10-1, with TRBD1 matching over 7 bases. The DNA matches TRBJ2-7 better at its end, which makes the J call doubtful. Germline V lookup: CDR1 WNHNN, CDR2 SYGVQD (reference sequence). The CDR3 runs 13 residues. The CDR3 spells CASSMGQSYEQYF. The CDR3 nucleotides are TGCGCCAGCAGTATGGGACAGTCCTACGAGCAGTACTTC.

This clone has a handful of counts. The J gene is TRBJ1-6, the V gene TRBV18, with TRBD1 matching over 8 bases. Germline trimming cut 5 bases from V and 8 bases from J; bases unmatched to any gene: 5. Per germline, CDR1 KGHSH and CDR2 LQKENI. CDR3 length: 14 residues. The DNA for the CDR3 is TGTGCCAGCTCATTGCAGGGGGCTGATTCACCCCTCCACTTT. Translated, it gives CASSLQGADSPLHF. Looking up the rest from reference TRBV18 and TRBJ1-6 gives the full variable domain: NAGVMQNPRHLVRRRGQEARLRCSPMKGHSHVYWYRQLPEEGLKFMVYLQKENIIDESGMPKERFSAEFPKEGPSILRIQQVVRGDSAAYFCASSLQGADSPLHFGNGTRLTVT.

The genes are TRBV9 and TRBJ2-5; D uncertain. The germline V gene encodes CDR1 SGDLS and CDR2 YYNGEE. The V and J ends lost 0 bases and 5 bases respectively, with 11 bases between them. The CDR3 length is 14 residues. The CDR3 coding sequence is TGTGCCAGCAGCGTAGTCCCGGATCGTGAGACCCAGTACTTC. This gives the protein CASSVVPDRETQYF.